The source of this TCR beta chain is a study of cytomegalovirus exposure and HLA in healthy donors. Regarding the study as a whole: Rare TCR sequences predominated, though certain public TCRs were found in many donors. A few CMV-associated chains were confirmed in vitro to be specific for CMV antigens.

The CDR3 runs to 15 residues. From germline, CDR1 is MGHRA and CDR2 YSYEKL. V lost 1 base and J lost 9, with 16 bases in between. Points on this clone: Its antigen is not identified.

Profiling relied on immunoSEQ multiplex PCR, and the TCRdb table lists in-frame clones only, not all of them. Counted here are about 73,000 clones, 80% to 90% occurring once; the ten biggest clones make up 3.8%. The clonotype originates from a woman aged 18-29 years in good health and CMV-seropositive. The J gene is TRBJ1-5, the V gene TRBV4-1; perhaps TRBD1 as D (6 bases). The sequenced sample consisted of PBMCs. The CDR3 region is CASSQVSQGKRPQHF. The CDR3 DNA sequence: TGCGCCAGCAGCCAAGTCTCGCAGGGGAAACGGCCCCAGCATTTT.